These T cell receptor beta chains were read from a single sample in a study of cytomegalovirus exposure and HLA in healthy donors. Method: immunoSEQ multiplex PCR; TCRdb's copy keeps in-frame clones and lacks some. The sample includes around 190,000 clones, 79% seen only once; the top ten take about 4.4%. The sample taken for sequencing was PBMCs. The receptors stem from a woman aged 25-40 years in good health and CMV-seropositive. The conserved cysteine and the conserved F or W are not part of the CDR3 here.

V gene	J gene	CDR3 protein
TRBV10-3	TRBJ1-5	AAAGILEQPQH
TRBV2	TRBJ2-2	ASRQGAESGELF
TRBV19	TRBJ1-2	ASSIWSPDGYT
TRBV30	TRBJ2-1	AWSHGSNEQF
TRBV15	TRBJ2-5	ATSRTTGVKTQY
TRBV27	TRBJ2-3	ASRYGLAGGTDTQY
TRBV5-1	TRBJ1-2	ASSPGQGYGYT
TRBV20-1	TRBJ2-7	SAAGLGEQY
TRBV11-3	TRBJ2-3	ASSSPGLPSTDTQY
TRBV9	TRBJ1-1	ASSVVVGANTEAF
TRBV9	TRBJ2-3	ASSLWTGATTDTQY
TRBV2	TRBJ1-6	ASSEYITSSYNSPLH
TRBV5-8	TRBJ2-5	ASSQLGGIQETQY
TRBV29-1	TRBJ2-7	SVRRDREGEQY
TRBV18	TRBJ1-1	ASSLSVGTGGTEAF
TRBV11-3	TRBJ1-1	ASSFVDTEAF
TRBV7-6	TRBJ2-7	ASSLGGRGTPYEQY
TRBV4-2	TRBJ2-2	ASSQDQRPGDTGELF
TRBV11-3	TRBJ2-7	ASSPGGQGQQY
TRBV19	TRBJ1-2	ASRGLTGKNYGYT
TRBV7-8	TRBJ2-3	ATRAGLPKSTQY
TRBV4-3	TRBJ1-6	ASSLTFPRGLRGPLH
TRBV6-1	TRBJ2-1	ASGTRQASYNEQF
TRBV6-1	TRBJ2-3	ASLLQRGWTDTQY
TRBV4-3	TRBJ2-2	ASSPHSGGRGTGELF
TRBV6-1	TRBJ2-3	ASSRDSLTDTQY
TRBV7-2	TRBJ1-6	ASSRNWNSPLH
TRBV10-3	TRBJ2-2	AIKRGLNTGELF
TRBV11-3	TRBJ2-3	ASSYEAGNTDTQY
TRBV7-9	TRBJ2-7	ASSTRQLLRGRTGEQY
TRBV2	TRBJ1-6	ASSTADGQGWTSYNSPLH
TRBV28	TRBJ2-7	ASRRLTGDSYEQY
TRBV7-2	TRBJ2-7	ASSMFGVTSYEQY
TRBV19	TRBJ1-5	ASTINPGLSNQPQH
TRBV5-5	TRBJ1-4	ASSWLTGQGATNEKLF
TRBV7-2	TRBJ2-3	ASSAQADTQY
TRBV10-3	TRBJ2-7	ATGGREGSGEQY
TRBV29-1	TRBJ2-7	SVEVAATYEQY
TRBV5-1	TRBJ2-5	ASSFGVLAGQETQY
TRBV5-1	TRBJ2-4	ASSSDWQNIQY
TRBV27	TRBJ1-1	ASRRTGDTEAF
TRBV5-1	TRBJ1-1	ASRGQGNTEAF
TRBV4-3	TRBJ2-1	ASSQDVLAGLNEQF
TRBV19	TRBJ1-1	ASSYDRRWNTEAF
TRBV6-4	TRBJ2-1	ASSDSSGSYNEQF
TRBV5-5	TRBJ1-4	ASSFQGADEKLF
TRBV4-1	TRBJ2-3	ASSQVTSGVEDTQY
TRBV5-5	TRBJ1-3	ASSLSGQGIGNTIY
TRBV6-5	TRBJ1-5	ASRMRDQPQH
TRBV2	TRBJ2-3	ASRATGGRTDTQY
TRBV18	TRBJ2-3	ASSPKWQLVTDTQY
TRBV13	TRBJ2-7	ASRSRDSPYEQY
TRBV11-2	TRBJ1-1	ASSLFRGEAF
TRBV6-1	TRBJ1-1	ASSVLETEAF
TRBV4-2	TRBJ1-1	ASSQALGQGVQAF
TRBV9	TRBJ2-7	ASSVGGNSYEQY
TRBV7-6	TRBJ2-3	ASSLDGRGTQY
TRBV6-1	TRBJ2-7	ASSADRPLEQY
TRBV2	TRBJ1-2	ASSSGTANYGYT